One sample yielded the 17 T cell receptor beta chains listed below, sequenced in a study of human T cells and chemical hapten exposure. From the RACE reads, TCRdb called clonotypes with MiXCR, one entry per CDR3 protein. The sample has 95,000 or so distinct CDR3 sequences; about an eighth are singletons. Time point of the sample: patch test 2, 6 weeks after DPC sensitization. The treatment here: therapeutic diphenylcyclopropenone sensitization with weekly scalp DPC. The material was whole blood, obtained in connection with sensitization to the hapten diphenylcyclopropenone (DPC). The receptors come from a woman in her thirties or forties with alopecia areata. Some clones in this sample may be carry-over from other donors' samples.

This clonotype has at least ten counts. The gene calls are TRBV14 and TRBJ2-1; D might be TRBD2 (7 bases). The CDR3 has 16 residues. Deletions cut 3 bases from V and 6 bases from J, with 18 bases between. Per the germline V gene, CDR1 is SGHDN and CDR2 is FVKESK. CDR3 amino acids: CASSHQGGGARNEQFF. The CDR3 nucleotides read TGTGCCAGCAGCCATCAAGGGGGAGGGGCCCGCAATGAGCAGTTCTTC.

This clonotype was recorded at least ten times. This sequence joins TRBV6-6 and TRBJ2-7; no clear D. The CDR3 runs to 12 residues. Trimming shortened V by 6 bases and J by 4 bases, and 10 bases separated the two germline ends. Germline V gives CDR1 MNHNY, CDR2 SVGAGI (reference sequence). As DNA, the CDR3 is TGTGCCAGCAGCGGACCTGAGTACGAGCAGTACTTC. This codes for CASSGPEYEQYF.

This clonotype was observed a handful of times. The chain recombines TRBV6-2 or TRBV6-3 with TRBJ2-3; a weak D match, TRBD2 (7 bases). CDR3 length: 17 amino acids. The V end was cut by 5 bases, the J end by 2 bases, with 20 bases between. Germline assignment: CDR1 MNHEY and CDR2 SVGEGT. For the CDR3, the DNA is TGTGCCAGCAGTCCGGGGGGCTTGGGACAATACACAGATACGCAGTATTTT. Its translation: CASSPGGLGQYTDTQYF.

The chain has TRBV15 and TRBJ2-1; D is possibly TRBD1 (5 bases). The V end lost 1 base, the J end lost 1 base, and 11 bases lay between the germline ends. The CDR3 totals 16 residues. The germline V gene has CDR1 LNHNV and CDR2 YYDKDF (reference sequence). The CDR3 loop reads CATSRAGQASYNEQFF. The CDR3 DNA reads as TGTGCCACCAGCAGAGCAGGGCAGGCATCCTACAATGAGCAGTTCTTC.

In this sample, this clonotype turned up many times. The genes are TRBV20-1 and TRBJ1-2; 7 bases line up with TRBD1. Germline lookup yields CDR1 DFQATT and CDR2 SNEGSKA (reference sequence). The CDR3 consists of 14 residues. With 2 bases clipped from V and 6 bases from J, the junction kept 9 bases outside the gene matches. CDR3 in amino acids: CSARLSGTANGYTF. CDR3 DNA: TGCAGTGCTAGACTCTCGGGGACAGCAAATGGCTACACCTTC.

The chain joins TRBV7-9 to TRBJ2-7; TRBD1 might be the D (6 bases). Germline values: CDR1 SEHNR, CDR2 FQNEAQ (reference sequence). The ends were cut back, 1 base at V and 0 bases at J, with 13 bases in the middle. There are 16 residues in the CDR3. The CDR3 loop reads CASSLVGQGRSYEQYF. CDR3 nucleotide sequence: TGTGCCAGCAGCTTAGTCGGGCAGGGGCGCTCCTACGAGCAGTACTTC.

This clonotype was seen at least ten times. CDR3 amino acids: CASSLAPGPNQPQHF. The CDR3 DNA follows: TGTGCCAGCAGCTTAGCGCCGGGACCGAATCAGCCCCAGCATTTT. The rearrangement links TRBV7-2 to TRBJ1-5; TRBD1 might be the D (5 bases). The germline V and J ends were trimmed by 0 bases and 4 bases, with 10 bases remaining between them. The CDR3 contains 15 residues. Germline values: CDR1 SGHTA, CDR2 FQGNSA. Variable domain in full (rest from reference TRBV7-2 and TRBJ1-5): GAGVSQSPSNKVTEKGKDVELRCDPISGHTALYWYRQSLGQGLEFLIYFQGNSAPDKSGLPSDRFSAERTGGSVSTLTIQRTQQEDSAVYLCASSLAPGPNQPQHFGDGTRLSIL.

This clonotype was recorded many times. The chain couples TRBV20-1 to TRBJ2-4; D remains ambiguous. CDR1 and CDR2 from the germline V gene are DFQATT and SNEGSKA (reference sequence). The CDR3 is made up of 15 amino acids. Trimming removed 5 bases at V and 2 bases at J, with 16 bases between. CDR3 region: CSAVLASGPKNIQYF. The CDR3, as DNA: TGCAGTGCTGTGCTGGCTTCTGGGCCCAAAAACATTCAGTACTTC.

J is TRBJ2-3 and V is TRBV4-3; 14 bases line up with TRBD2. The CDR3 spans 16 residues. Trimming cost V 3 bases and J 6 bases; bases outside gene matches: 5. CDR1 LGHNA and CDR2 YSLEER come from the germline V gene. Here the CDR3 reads CASSQTSGRGGDTQYF. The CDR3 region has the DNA TGCGCCAGCAGCCAGACTAGCGGGAGGGGAGGGGATACGCAGTATTTT.

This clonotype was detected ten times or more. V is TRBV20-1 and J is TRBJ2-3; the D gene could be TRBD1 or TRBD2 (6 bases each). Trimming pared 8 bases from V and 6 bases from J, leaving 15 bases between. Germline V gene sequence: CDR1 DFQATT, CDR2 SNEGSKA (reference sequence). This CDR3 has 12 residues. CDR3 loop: CSHPGAADTQYF. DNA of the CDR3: TGCAGTCATCCGGGGGCAGCGGATACGCAGTATTTT.

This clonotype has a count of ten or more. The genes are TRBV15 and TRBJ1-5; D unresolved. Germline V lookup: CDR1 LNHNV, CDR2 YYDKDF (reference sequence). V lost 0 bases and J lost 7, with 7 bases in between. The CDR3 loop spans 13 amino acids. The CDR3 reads CATSRDSGQPQHF. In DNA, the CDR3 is TGTGCCACCAGCAGAGATTCAGGCCAGCCCCAGCATTTT.

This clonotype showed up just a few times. Written as DNA, the CDR3 is TGTGCCTGGAGCCTAGCGGGAGAACTTGAGCAGTACTTC. Translation: CAWSLAGELEQYF. J is TRBJ2-7 and V is TRBV30, with 10 bases aligning to TRBD2. The trim removed 3 bases at V and 7 bases at J, leaving 6 bases unmatched. CDR1 and CDR2 from the germline V gene are GTSNPN and SVGIG (reference sequence). This CDR3 contains 13 residues. The full variable domain, its missing parts supplied by reference TRBV30 and TRBJ2-7, is SQTIHQWPATLVQPVGSPLSLECTVEGTSNPNLYWYRQAAGRGLQLLFYSVGIGQISSEVPQNLSASRPQDRQFILSSKKLLLSDSGFYLCAWSLAGELEQYFGPGTRLTVT.

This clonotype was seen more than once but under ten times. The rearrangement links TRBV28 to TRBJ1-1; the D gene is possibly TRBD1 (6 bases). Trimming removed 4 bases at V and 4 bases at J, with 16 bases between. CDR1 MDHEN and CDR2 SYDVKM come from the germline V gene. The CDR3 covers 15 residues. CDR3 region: CASSSWEGGGTEAFF. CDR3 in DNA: TGTGCCAGCAGTTCCTGGGAGGGGGGAGGCACTGAAGCTTTCTTT.

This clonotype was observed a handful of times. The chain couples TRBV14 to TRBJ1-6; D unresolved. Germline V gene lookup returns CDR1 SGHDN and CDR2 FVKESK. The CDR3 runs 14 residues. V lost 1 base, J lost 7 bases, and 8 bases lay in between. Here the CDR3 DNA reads TGTGCCAGCAGCCAAGTCTTGGGGAATTCACCCCTCCACTTT. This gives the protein CASSQVLGNSPLHF.

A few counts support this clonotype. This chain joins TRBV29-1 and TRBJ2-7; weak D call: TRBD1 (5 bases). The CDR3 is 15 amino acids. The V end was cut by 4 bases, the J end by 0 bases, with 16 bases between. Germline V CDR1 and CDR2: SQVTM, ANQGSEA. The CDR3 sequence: CSVGFQGFTSYEQYF. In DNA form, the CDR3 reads TGCAGCGTTGGGTTTCAGGGCTTTACCTCCTACGAGCAGTACTTC.

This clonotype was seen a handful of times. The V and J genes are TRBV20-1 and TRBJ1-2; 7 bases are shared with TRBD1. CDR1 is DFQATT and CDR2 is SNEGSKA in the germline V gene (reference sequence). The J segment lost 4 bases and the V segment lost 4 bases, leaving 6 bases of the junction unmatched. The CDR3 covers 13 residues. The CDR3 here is CSATTGAPYGYTF. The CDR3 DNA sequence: TGCAGTGCTACCACAGGGGCCCCCTATGGCTACACCTTC.

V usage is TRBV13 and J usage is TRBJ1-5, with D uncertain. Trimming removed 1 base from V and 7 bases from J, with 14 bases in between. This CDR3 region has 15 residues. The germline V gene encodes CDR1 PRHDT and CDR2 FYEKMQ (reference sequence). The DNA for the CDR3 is TGTGCCAGCAGCTTAGACAGTTCGTCGGGGCAGCCCCAGCATTTT. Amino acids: CASSLDSSSGQPQHF.